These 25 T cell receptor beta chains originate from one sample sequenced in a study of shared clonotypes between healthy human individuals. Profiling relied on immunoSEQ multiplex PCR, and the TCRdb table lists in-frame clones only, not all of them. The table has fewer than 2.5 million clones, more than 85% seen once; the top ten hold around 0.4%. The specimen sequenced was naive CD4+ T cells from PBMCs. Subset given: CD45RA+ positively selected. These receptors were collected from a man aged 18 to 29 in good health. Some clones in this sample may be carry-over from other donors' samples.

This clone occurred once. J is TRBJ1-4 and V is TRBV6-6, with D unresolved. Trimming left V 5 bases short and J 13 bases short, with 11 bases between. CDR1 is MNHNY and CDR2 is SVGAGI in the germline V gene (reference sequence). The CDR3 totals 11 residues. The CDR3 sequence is CASSGRVALFF. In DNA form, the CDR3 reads TGTGCCAGCAGTGGGCGTGTCGCACTGTTTTTT.

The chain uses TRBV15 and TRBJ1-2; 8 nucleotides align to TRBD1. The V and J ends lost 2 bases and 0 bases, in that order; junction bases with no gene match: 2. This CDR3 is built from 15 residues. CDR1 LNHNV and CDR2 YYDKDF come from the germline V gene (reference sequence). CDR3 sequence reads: CATSRRTGPNYGYTF. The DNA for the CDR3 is TGTGCCACCAGCAGAAGGACAGGGCCTAACTATGGCTACACCTTC. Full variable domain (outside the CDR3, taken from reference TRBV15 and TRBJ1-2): DAMVIQNPRYQVTQFGKPVTLSCSQTLNHNVMYWYQQKSSQAPKLLFHYYDKDFNNEADTPDNFQSRRPNTSFCFLDIRSPGLGDTAMYLCATSRRTGPNYGYTFGSGTRLTVV.

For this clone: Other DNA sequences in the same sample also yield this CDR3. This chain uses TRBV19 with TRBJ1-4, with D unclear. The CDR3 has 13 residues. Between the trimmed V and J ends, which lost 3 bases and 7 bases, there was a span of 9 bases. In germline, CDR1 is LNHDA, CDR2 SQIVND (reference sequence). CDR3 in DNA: TGTGCCAGTAGTATTCTCGGCGGTGAAAAACTGTTTTTT. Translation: CASSILGGEKLFF.

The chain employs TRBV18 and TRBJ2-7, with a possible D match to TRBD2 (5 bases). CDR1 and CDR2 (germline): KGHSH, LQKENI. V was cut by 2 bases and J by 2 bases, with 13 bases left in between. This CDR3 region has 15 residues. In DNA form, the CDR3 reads TGTGCCAGCTCACCAGGTGGAGGAGGCACCTACGAGCAGTACTTC. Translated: CASSPGGGGTYEQYF. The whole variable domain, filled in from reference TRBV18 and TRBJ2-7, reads NAGVMQNPRHLVRRRGQEARLRCSPMKGHSHVYWYRQLPEEGLKFMVYLQKENIIDESGMPKERFSAEFPKEGPSILRIQQVVRGDSAAYFCASSPGGGGTYEQYFGPGTRLTVT.

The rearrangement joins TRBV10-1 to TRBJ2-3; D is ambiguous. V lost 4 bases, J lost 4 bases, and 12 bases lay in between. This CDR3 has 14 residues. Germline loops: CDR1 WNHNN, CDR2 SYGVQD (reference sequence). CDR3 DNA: TGCGCCAGCAGTGCCCCCCTCTCGGCAGATACGCAGTATTTT. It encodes CASSAPLSADTQYF.

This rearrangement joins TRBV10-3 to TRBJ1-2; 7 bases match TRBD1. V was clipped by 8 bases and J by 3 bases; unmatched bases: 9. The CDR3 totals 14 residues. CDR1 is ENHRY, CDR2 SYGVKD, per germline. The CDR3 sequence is CAIAADREDYGYTF. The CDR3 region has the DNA TGTGCCATCGCAGCAGACAGGGAGGACTATGGCTACACCTTC.

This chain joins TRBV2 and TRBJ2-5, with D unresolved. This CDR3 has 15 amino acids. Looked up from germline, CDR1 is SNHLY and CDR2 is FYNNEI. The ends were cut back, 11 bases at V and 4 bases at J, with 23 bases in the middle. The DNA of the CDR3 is TGTGCCTCCAAAGGGTGGGCCCTTATTCCAGAGACCCAGTACTTC. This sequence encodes CASKGWALIPETQYF. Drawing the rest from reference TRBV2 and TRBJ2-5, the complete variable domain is EPEVTQTPSHQVTQMGQEVILRCVPISNHLYFYWYRQILGQKVEFLVSFYNNEISEKSEIFDDQFSVERPDGSNFTLKIRSTKLEDSAMYFCASKGWALIPETQYFGPGTRLLVL.

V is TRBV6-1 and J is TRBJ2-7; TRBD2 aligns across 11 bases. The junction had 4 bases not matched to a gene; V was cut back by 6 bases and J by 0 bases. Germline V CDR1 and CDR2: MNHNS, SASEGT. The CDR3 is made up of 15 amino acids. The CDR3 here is CASSRTSGSSYEQYF. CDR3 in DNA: TGTGCCAGCAGCCGAACTAGCGGGAGCTCCTACGAGCAGTACTTC.

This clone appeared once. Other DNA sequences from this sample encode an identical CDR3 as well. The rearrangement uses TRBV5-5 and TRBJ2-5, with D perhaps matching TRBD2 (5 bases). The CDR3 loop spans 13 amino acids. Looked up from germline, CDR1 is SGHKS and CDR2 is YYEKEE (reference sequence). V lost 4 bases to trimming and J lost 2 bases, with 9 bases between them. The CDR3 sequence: CASSPRGQETQYF. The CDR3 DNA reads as TGTGCCAGCAGCCCTCGGGGTCAAGAGACCCAGTACTTC.

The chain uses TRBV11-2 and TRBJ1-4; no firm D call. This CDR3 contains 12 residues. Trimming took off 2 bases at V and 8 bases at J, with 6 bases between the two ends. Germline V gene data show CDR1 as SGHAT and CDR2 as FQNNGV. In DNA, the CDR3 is TGTGCCAGCAGCTTACTTGGCGAAAAACTGTTTTTT. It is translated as CASSLLGEKLFF.

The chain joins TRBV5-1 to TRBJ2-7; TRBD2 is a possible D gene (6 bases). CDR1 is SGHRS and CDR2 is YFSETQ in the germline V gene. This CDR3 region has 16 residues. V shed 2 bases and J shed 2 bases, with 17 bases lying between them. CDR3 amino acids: CASSLAGASGAYEQYF. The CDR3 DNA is TGCGCCAGCAGCTTAGCTGGAGCATCGGGGGCCTACGAGCAGTACTTC.

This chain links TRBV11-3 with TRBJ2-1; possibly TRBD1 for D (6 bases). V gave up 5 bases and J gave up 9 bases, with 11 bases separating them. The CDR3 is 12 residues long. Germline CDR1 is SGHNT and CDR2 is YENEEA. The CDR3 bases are TGTGCCAGCAGCAACACAGGGCGTGAGCAGTTCTTC. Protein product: CASSNTGREQFF.

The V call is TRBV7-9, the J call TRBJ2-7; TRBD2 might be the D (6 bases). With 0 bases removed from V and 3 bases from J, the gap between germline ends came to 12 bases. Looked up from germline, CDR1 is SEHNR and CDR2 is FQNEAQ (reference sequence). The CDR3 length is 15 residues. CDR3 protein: CASSLALGLNYEQYF. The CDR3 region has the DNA TGTGCCAGCAGCTTAGCGCTGGGACTCAACTACGAGCAGTACTTC.

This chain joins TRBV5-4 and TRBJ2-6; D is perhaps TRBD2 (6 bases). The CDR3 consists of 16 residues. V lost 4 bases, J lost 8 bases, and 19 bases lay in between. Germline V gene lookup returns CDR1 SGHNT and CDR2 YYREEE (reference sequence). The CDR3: CASSRSQGGGSNVLTF. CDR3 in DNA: TGTGCCAGCAGCCGTTCTCAGGGAGGAGGGTCCAACGTCCTGACTTTC.

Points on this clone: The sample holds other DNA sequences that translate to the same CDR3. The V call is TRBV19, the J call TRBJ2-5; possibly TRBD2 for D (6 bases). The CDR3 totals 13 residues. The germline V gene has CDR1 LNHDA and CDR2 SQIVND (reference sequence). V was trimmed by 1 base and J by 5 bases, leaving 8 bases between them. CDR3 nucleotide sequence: TGTGCCAGTAGTATAGCGGGAGCGGAGACCCAGTACTTC. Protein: CASSIAGAETQYF.

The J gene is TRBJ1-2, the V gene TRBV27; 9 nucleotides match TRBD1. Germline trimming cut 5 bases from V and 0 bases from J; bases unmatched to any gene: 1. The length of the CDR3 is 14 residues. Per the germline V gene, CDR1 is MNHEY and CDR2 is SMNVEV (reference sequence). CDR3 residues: CASSGTGPNYGYTF. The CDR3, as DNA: TGTGCCAGCAGTGGGACAGGGCCTAACTATGGCTACACCTTC.

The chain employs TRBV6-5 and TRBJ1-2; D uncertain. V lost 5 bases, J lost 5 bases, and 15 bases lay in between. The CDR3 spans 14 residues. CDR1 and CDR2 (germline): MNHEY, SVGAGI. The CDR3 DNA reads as TGTGCCAGCAGTCCGCGAGGACGGTTATATGGCTACACCTTC. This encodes CASSPRGRLYGYTF.

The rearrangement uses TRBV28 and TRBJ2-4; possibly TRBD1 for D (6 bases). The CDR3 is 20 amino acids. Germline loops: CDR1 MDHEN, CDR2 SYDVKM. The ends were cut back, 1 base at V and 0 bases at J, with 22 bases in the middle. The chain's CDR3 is CASSLFPVGQGQLAKNIQYF. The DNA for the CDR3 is TGTGCCAGCAGTTTATTTCCGGTGGGGCAGGGACAACTAGCCAAAAACATTCAGTACTTC.

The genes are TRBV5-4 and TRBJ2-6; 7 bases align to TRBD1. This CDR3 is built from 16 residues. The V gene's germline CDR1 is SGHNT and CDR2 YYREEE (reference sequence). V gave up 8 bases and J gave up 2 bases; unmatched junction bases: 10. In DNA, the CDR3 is TGTGCCAGTACTCCGGACAGGCGCGCTGGGGCCAACGTCCTGACTTTC. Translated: CASTPDRRAGANVLTF.

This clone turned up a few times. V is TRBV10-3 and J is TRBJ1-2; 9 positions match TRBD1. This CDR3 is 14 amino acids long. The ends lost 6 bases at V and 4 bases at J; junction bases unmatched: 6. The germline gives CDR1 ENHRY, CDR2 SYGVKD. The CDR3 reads CAIRAGQGVYGYTF. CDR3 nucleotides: TGTGCCATCAGGGCGGGACAGGGAGTCTATGGCTACACCTTC.

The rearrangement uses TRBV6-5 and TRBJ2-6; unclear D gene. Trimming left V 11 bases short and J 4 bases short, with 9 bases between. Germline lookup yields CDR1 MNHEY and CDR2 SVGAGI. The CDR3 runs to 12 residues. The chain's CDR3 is CAARTGANVLTF. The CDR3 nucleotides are TGTGCCGCGCGGACCGGGGCCAACGTCCTGACTTTC.

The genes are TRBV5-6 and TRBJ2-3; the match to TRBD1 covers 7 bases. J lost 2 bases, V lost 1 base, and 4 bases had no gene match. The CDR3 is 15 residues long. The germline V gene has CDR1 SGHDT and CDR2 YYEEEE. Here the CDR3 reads CASSLTGTATDTQYF. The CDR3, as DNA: TGTGCCAGCAGCTTGACCGGGACAGCCACAGATACGCAGTATTTT.

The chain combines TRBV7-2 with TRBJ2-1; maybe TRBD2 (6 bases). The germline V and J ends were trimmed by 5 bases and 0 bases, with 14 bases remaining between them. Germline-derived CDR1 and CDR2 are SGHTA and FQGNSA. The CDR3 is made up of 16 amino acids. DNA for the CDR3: TGTGCCAGCAGCCTGATAGCGGTACACTCCTACAATGAGCAGTTCTTC. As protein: CASSLIAVHSYNEQFF.

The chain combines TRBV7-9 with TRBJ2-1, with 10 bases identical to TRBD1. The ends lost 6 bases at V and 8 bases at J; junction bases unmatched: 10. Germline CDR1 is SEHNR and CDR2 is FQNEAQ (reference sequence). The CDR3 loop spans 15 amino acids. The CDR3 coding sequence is TGTGCCAGCAGAGTGGTGGACAGGGGGTACGATGAGCAGTTCTTC. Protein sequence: CASRVVDRGYDEQFF.

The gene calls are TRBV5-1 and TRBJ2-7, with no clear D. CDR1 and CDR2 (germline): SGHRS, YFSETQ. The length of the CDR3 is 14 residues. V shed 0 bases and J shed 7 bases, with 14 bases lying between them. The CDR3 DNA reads TGCGCCAGCAGCTTGGATAATCCTGAGCGTGAGCAGTACTTC. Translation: CASSLDNPEREQYF.